This record concerns one TCR beta chain sequence. Trimming took off 6 bases at V and 8 bases at J, with 16 bases between the two ends. The CDR3 has 13 amino acids. Germline V lookup: CDR1 MNHEY, CDR2 SVGAGI. These data are taken from a study of cytomegalovirus exposure and HLA in healthy donors. A multiplex PCR was run with 60 Vbeta primers and 13 Jbeta primers. Profiling relied on immunoSEQ multiplex PCR, and the TCRdb table lists in-frame clones only, not all of them. The table has 190,000 or so clones, around 81% seen once; the top ten hold about a tenth. The receptor comes from a woman between 50 and 59 years old in good health and CMV-seropositive. Input material: PBMCs. This rearrangement joins TRBV6-5 to TRBJ1-2; weak D call: TRBD1 (5 bases). The CDR3 coding sequence is TGTGCCAGCAGGGGGGGGTGGACATTAGGCTACACCTTC. It specifies CASRGGWTLGYTF.